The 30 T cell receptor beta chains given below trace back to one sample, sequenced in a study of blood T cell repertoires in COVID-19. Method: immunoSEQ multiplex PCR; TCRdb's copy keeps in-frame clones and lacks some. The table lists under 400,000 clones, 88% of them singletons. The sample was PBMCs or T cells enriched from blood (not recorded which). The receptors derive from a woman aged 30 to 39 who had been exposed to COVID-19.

DNA for the CDR3: TGTGCCAGCAGCTTATGGTCTAGCGGGACCCACAATGAGCAGTTCTTC. Its protein product is CASSLWSSGTHNEQFF. The rearrangement joins TRBV7-2 to TRBJ2-1; 9 nucleotides line up with TRBD2. The germline CDR1 and CDR2 sequences are SGHTA and FQGNSA. CDR3 length: 16 residues. With V trimmed by 2 bases and J by 5 bases, 7 bases remained unmatched.

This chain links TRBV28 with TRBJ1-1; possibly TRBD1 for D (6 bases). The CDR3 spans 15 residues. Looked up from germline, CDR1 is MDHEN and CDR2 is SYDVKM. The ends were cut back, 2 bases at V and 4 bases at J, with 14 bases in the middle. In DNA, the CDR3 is TGTGCCAGCAGTTTACGACAGGCGATAAGCACTGAAGCTTTCTTT. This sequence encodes CASSLRQAISTEAFF.

As DNA, the CDR3 is TGTGCCAGCTCACTGATCAGGGAAAACACTGAAGCTTTCTTT. Its protein is CASSLIRENTEAFF. J is TRBJ1-1 and V is TRBV18; weak D call: TRBD1 (5 bases). The CDR3 extends over 14 amino acids. Trimming pared 4 bases from V and 2 bases from J, leaving 11 bases between. The germline V gene has CDR1 KGHSH and CDR2 LQKENI.

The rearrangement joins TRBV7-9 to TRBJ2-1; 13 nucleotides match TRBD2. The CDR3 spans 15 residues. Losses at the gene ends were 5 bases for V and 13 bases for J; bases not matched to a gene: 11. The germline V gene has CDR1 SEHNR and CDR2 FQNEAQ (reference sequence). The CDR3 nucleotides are TGTGCCAGCAGCGTTAACTGGACTAGCGGGAGTCACCAGTTCTTC. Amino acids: CASSVNWTSGSHQFF.

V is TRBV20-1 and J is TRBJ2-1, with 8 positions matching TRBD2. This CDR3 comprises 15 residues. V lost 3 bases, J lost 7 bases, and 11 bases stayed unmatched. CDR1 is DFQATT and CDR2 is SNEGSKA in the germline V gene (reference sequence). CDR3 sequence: CSASVAGGGRNEQFF. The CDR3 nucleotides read TGCAGTGCTAGTGTCGCGGGAGGTGGGAGGAATGAGCAGTTCTTC.

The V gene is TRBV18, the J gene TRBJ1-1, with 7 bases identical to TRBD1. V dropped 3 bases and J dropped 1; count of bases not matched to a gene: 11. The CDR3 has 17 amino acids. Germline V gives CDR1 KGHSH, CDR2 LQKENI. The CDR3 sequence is CASSPQSPGQQNTEAFF. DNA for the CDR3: TGTGCCAGCTCACCCCAGTCCCCGGGACAGCAGAACACTGAAGCTTTCTTT.

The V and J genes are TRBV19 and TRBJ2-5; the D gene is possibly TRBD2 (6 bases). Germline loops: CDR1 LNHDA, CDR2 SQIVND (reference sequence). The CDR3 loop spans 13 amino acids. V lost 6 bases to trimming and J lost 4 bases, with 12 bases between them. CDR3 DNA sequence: TGTGCCAGTAGGCGGGAAGGAAGAGAGACCCAGTACTTC. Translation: CASRREGRETQYF.

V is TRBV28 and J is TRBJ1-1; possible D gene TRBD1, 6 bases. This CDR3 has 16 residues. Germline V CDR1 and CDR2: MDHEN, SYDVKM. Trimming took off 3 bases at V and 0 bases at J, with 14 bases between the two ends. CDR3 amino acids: CASSFLTGSLNTEAFF. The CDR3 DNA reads TGTGCCAGCAGTTTTTTAACAGGGAGCTTGAACACTGAAGCTTTCTTT.

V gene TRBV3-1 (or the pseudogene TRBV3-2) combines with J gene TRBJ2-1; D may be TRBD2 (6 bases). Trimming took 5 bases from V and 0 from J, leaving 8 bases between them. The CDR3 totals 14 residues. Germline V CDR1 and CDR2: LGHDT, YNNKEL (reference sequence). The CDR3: CASSTGSSYNEQFF. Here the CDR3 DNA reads TGTGCCAGCAGCACCGGGAGCTCCTACAATGAGCAGTTCTTC.

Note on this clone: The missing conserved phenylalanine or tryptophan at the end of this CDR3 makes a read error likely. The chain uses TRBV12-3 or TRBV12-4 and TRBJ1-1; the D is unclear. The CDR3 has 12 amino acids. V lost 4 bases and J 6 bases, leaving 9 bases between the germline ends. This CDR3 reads CASSSLESEAFL. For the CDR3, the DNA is TGTGCCAGCAGTTCCCTGGAGTCTGAAGCTTTCCTT.

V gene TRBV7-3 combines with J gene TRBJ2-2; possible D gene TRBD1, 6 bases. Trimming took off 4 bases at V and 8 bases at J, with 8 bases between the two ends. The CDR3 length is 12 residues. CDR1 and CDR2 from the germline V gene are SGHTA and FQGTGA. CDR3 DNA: TGTGCCAGCAGCTCCGGGACAGGGGAGCTGTTTTTT. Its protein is CASSSGTGELFF.

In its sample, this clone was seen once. CDR3 DNA: TGTGCCACCAGTGGTGTAGGGGATGGGACCGGGGAGCTGTTTTTT. This codes for CATSGVGDGTGELFF. This chain connects TRBV24-1 to TRBJ2-2, with a weak D call TRBD1 (5 bases). Germline CDR1 is KGHDR and CDR2 is SFDVKD. V shed 5 bases and J shed 5 bases, with 14 bases lying between them. CDR3 length equals 15 residues.

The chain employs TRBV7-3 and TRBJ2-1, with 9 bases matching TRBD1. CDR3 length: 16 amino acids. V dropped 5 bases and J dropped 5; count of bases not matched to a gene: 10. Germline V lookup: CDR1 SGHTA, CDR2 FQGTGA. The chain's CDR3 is CASSPWTGAPNNEQFF. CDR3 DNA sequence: TGTGCCAGCAGCCCCTGGACAGGGGCCCCAAACAATGAGCAGTTCTTC.

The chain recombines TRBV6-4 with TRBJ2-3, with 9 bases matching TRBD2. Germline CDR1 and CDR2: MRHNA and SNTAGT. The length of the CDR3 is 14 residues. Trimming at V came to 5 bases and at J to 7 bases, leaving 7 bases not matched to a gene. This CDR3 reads CASSIAGGPNTQYF. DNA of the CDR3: TGTGCCAGCAGTATCGCGGGAGGGCCGAATACGCAGTATTTT.

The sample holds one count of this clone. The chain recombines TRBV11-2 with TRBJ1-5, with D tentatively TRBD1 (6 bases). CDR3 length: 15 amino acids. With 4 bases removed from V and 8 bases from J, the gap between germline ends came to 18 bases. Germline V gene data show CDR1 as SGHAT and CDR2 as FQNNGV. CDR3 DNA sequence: TGTGCCAGCAGCTCCGACCGGACAGTAGGGAAGCCCCAGCATTTT. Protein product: CASSSDRTVGKPQHF.

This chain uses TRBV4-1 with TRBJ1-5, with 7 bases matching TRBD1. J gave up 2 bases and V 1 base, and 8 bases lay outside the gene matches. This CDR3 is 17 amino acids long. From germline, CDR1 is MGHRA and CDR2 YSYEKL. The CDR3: CASSQVHRGEGNQPQHF. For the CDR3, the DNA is TGCGCCAGCAGCCAAGTCCACAGGGGCGAGGGCAATCAGCCCCAGCATTTT.

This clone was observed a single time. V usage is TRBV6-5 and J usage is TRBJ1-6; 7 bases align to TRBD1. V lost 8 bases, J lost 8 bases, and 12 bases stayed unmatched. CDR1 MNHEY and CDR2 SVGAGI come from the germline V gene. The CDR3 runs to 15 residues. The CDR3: CASQKGADGDSPLHF. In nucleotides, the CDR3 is TGTGCCAGCCAAAAGGGGGCGGACGGGGATTCACCCCTCCACTTT.

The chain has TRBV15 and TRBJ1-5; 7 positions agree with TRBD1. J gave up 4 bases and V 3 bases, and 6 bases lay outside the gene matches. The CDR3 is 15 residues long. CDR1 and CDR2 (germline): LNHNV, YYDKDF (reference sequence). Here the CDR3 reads CATSREGARNQPQHF. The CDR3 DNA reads TGTGCCACCAGCAGGGAGGGGGCGAGGAATCAGCCCCAGCATTTT. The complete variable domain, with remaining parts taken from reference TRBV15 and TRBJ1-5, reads DAMVIQNPRYQVTQFGKPVTLSCSQTLNHNVMYWYQQKSSQAPKLLFHYYDKDFNNEADTPDNFQSRRPNTSFCFLDIRSPGLGDTAMYLCATSREGARNQPQHFGDGTRLSIL.

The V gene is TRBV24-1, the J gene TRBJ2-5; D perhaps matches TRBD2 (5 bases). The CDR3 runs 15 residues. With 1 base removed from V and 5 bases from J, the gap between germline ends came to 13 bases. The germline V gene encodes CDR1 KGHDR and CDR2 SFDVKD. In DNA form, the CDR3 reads TGTGCCACCAGTGATTTTCGTGGAGGCGTGGAGACCCAGTACTTC. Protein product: CATSDFRGGVETQYF.

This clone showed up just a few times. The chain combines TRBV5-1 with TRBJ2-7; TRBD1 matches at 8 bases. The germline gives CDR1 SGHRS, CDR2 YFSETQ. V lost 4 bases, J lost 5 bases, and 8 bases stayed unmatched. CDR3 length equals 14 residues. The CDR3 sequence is CASSLPGQVHEQYF. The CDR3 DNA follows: TGCGCCAGCAGCCTACCGGGACAGGTCCACGAGCAGTACTTC.

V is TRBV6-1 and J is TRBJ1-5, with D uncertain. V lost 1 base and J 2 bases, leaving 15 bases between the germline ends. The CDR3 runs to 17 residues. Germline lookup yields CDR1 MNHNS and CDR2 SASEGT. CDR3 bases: TGTGCCAGCAGTGAAGAGGAGCCGGGATGGGGCAATCAGCCCCAGCATTTT. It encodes CASSEEEPGWGNQPQHF.

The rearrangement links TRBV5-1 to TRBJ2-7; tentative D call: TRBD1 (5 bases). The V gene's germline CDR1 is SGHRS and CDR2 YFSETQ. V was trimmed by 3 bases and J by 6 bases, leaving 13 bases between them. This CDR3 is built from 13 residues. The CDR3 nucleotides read TGCGCCAGCAGCTCTCCAGGGTGGTTCGAGCAGTACTTC. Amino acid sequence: CASSSPGWFEQYF.

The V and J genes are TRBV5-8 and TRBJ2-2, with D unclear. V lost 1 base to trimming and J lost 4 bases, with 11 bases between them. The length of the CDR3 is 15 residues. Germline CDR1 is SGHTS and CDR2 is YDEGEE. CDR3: CASSLQIVGTGELFF. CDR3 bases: TGTGCCAGCAGCTTGCAAATAGTTGGCACCGGGGAGCTGTTTTTT. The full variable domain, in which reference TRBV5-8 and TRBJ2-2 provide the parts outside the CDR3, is EAGVTQSPTHLIKTRGQQATLRCSPISGHTSVYWYQQALGLGLQFLLWYDEGEERNRGNFPPRFSGRQFPNYSSELNVNALELEDSALYLCASSLQIVGTGELFFGEGSRLTVL.

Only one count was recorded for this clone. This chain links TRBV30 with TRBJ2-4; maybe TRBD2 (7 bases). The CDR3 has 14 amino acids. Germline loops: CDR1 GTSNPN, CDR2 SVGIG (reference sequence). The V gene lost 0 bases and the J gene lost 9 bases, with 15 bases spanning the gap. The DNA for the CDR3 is TGTGCCTGGAGTGTACAGGGAGGGGGGAGCATTCAGTACTTC. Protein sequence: CAWSVQGGGSIQYF. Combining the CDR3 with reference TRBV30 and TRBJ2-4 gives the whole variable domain SQTIHQWPATLVQPVGSPLSLECTVEGTSNPNLYWYRQAAGRGLQLLFYSVGIGQISSEVPQNLSASRPQDRQFILSSKKLLLSDSGFYLCAWSVQGGGSIQYFGAGTRLSVL.

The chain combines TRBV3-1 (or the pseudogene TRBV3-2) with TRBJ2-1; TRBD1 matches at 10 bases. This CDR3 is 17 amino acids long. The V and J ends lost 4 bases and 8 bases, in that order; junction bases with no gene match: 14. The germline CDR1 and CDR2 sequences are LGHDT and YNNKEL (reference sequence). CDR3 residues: CASSRMGGGQGGDEQFF. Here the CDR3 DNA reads TGTGCCAGCAGCCGAATGGGCGGCGGACAGGGGGGAGATGAGCAGTTCTTC.

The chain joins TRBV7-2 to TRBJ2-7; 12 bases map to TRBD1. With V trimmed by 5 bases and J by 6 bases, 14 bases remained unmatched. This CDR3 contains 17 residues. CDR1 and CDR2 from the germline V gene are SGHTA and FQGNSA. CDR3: CASSRYGTGGGRGEQYF. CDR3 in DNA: TGTGCCAGCAGCCGCTACGGGACAGGGGGCGGCAGGGGCGAGCAGTACTTC. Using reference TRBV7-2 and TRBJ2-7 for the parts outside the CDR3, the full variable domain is GAGVSQSPSNKVTEKGKDVELRCDPISGHTALYWYRQSLGQGLEFLIYFQGNSAPDKSGLPSDRFSAERTGGSVSTLTIQRTQQEDSAVYLCASSRYGTGGGRGEQYFGPGTRLTVT.

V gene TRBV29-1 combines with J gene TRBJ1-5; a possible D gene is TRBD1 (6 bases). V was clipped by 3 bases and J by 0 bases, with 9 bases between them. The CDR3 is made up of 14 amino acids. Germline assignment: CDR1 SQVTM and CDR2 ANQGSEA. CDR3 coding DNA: TGCAGCGTTGAGGACAGCAATAGCAATCAGCCCCAGCATTTT. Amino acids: CSVEDSNSNQPQHF. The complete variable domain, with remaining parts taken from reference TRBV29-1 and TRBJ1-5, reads SAVISQKPSRDICQRGTSLTIQCQVDSQVTMMFWYRQQPGQSLTLIATANQGSEATYESGFVIDKFPISRPNLTFSTLTVSNMSPEDSSIYLCSVEDSNSNQPQHFGDGTRLSIL.

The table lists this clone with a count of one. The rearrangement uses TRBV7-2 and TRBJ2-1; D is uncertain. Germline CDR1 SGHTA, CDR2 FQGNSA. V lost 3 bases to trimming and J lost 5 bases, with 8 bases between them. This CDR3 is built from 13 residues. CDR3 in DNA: TGTGCCAGCAGCTTCCGACTGAACAATGAGCAGTTCTTC. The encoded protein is CASSFRLNNEQFF.

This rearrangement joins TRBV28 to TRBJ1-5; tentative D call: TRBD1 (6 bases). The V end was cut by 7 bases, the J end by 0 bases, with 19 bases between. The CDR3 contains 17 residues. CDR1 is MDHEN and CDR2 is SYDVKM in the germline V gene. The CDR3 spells CASISLGQLYSNQPQHF. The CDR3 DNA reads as TGTGCCAGCATCTCCCTGGGACAATTATATAGCAATCAGCCCCAGCATTTT. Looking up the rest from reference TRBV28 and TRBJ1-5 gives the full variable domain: DVKVTQSSRYLVKRTGEKVFLECVQDMDHENMFWYRQDPGLGLRLIYFSYDVKMKEKGDIPEGYSVSREKKERFSLILESASTNQTSMYLCASISLGQLYSNQPQHFGDGTRLSIL.

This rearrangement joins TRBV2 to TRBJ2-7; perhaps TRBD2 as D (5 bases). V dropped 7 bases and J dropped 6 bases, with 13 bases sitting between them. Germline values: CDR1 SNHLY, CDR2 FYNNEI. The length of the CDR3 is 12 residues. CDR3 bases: TGTGCCAGCAACAAACTAGTGGGCGAGCAGTACTTC. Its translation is CASNKLVGEQYF.